The 20 T cell receptor beta chains below all came from one sample that was sequenced in a study of T cells after yellow fever vaccination. A single record per CDR3 protein comes from TCRdb applying MiXCR to the 5' RACE reads. The repertoire holds around 65,000 distinct CDR3 sequences, with 5.9% as singletons. This specimen consisted of CD4+ T cells sorted from PBMCs, obtained less than 16 days after the first yellow fever vaccination. The receptors shown here come from a young man who received the YFV17D yellow fever vaccine.

This clonotype was seen at least ten times. The V call is TRBV5-1, the J call TRBJ2-5, with D maybe TRBD2 (7 bases). This CDR3 comprises 14 residues. The germline V gene encodes CDR1 SGHRS and CDR2 YFSETQ. Trimming removed 7 bases from V and 2 bases from J, with 15 bases in between. CDR3 nucleotide sequence: TGCGCCAGCTGTCTGGGGGGGGCACAAGAGACCCAGTACTTC. It is translated as CASCLGGAQETQYF.

In this sample, this clonotype turned up many times. The V gene is TRBV2, the J gene TRBJ2-1, with a tentative D call TRBD1 (6 bases). V shed 2 bases and J shed 9 bases, with 17 bases lying between them. CDR1 is SNHLY, CDR2 FYNNEI, per germline. The CDR3 covers 15 residues. CDR3 in DNA: TGTGCCAGCAGTGAAATTGGGCCAGCAGGGGCTGAGCAGTTCTTC. This codes for CASSEIGPAGAEQFF.

This clonotype has ten or more counts. This chain uses TRBV7-2 with TRBJ1-5, with D unresolved. In germline, CDR1 is SGHTA, CDR2 FQGNSA. The V end was cut by 0 bases, the J end by 4 bases, with 16 bases between. The length of the CDR3 is 17 residues. DNA for the CDR3: TGTGCCAGCAGCTTAGCGTATAGGACGGGTGGAAATCAGCCCCAGCATTTT. Its translation is CASSLAYRTGGNQPQHF.

This clonotype was seen at least ten times. This sequence joins TRBV7-2 and TRBJ2-7; tentative D call: TRBD2 (7 bases). The CDR3 length is 16 residues. Germline CDR1 reads SGHTA; CDR2 reads FQGNSA. V was trimmed by 4 bases and J by 3 bases, leaving 19 bases between them. CDR3 in DNA: TGTGCCAGCAGCTCACCCTTTGGGGGGGGCAACTACGAGCAGTACTTC. It is translated as CASSSPFGGGNYEQYF.

This clonotype has a count of ten or more. The V gene is TRBV4-1, the J gene TRBJ2-4; TRBD1 matches 7 bases. The CDR3 length is 18 residues. Trimming removed 1 base from V and 0 bases from J; junction bases left unmatched: 9. Germline CDR1 reads MGHRA; CDR2 reads YSYEKL. The CDR3 bases are TGCGCCAGCAGCCAAGGGGGACAGATCAATATAGCCAAAAACATTCAGTACTTC. It codes for CASSQGGQINIAKNIQYF.

This clonotype was seen repeatedly, ten times or more. The V and J genes are TRBV4-1 and TRBJ1-6; D gene uncertain. CDR3 length: 13 residues. The germline CDR1 and CDR2 sequences are MGHRA and YSYEKL. Trimming took 0 bases from V and 8 from J, leaving 5 bases between them. CDR3 sequence (DNA): TGCGCCAGCAGCCAAGACCTCGATTCACCCCTCCACTTT. This translates into CASSQDLDSPLHF.

This clonotype showed up many times. This chain uses TRBV5-4 with TRBJ2-6, with D perhaps matching TRBD2 (7 bases). This CDR3 spans 15 amino acids. V lost 2 bases, J lost 4 bases, and 10 bases lay in between. CDR1 is SGHNT, CDR2 YYREEE, per germline (reference sequence). CDR3 sequence (DNA): TGTGCCAGCAGCTTTGCGGGGGCAGGGGCCAACGTCCTGACTTTC. It yields the protein CASSFAGAGANVLTF. Drawing the rest from reference TRBV5-4 and TRBJ2-6, the complete variable domain is ETGVTQSPTHLIKTRGQQVTLRCSSQSGHNTVSWYQQALGQGPQFIFQYYREEENGRGNFPPRFSGLQFPNYSSELNVNALELDDSALYLCASSFAGAGANVLTFGAGSRLTVL.

Many counts were recorded for this clonotype. The rearrangement joins TRBV4-1 to TRBJ2-5, with 9 bases fitting TRBD2. Trimming at V came to 1 base and at J to 5 bases, leaving 8 bases not matched to a gene. In germline, CDR1 is MGHRA, CDR2 YSYEKL. This CDR3 contains 16 residues. The CDR3 DNA follows: TGCGCCAGCAGCCAAGGGGGCGGGGGGGCAGGTGAGACCCAGTACTTC. This encodes CASSQGGGGAGETQYF.

This clonotype was seen at least ten times. The chain carries TRBV20-1 and TRBJ1-4; D is possibly TRBD1 (6 bases). Trimming removed 7 bases from V and 8 bases from J, with 17 bases in between. The CDR3 length is 13 residues. Per germline, CDR1 DFQATT and CDR2 SNEGSKA (reference sequence). CDR3 nucleotides: TGCAGTGGGACCGGGACACTCAGCGAAAAACTGTTTTTT. Protein product: CSGTGTLSEKLFF.

This clonotype was observed at least ten times. The chain links TRBV5-1 to TRBJ2-7; D tentatively fits TRBD1 or TRBD2 (5 bases each). Trimming left V 0 bases short and J 7 bases short, with 20 bases between. The CDR3 runs to 16 residues. In germline, CDR1 is SGHRS, CDR2 YFSETQ. CDR3 in DNA: TGCGCCAGCAGCTTGGGGGACGCTGCGGCTTCGGGGGAGCAGTACTTC. It yields the protein CASSLGDAAASGEQYF.

This clonotype was counted many times. V is TRBV14 and J is TRBJ2-4, with no clear D. CDR1 is SGHDN and CDR2 is FVKESK in the germline V gene. The CDR3 consists of 15 residues. V was cut by 1 base and J by 8 bases, with 15 bases left in between. CDR3 sequence reads: CASSQAARPPHIQYF. The CDR3 DNA reads TGTGCCAGCAGCCAAGCGGCCAGGCCGCCACACATTCAGTACTTC.

This clonotype has a count of ten or more. The chain combines TRBV12-3 or TRBV12-4 with TRBJ1-4; D call uncertain. V was shortened by 2 bases and J by 4 bases, with 5 bases between the two germline ends. The CDR3 is 13 residues long. The CDR3 DNA is TGTGCCAGCAGTTTACAGCTTAATGAAAAACTGTTTTTT. It encodes CASSLQLNEKLFF.

This clonotype was seen ten or more times. The chain joins TRBV7-8 to TRBJ1-2; 8 positions match TRBD1. Trimming cost V 5 bases and J 3 bases; bases outside gene matches: 11. This CDR3 is built from 16 residues. Germline V CDR1 and CDR2: SGHVS, FQNEAQ. CDR3 protein: CASSETWTGNDYGYTF. CDR3 DNA sequence: TGTGCCAGCAGCGAGACGTGGACAGGGAATGACTATGGCTACACCTTC.

This clonotype was picked up many times. This sequence joins TRBV2 and TRBJ2-5; 8 bases line up with TRBD2. Looked up from germline, CDR1 is SNHLY and CDR2 is FYNNEI. The CDR3 is made up of 14 amino acids. Germline trimming cut 5 bases from V and 7 bases from J; bases unmatched to any gene: 9. The CDR3 DNA is TGTGCCAGCAGTACTGGACTAGCTTCGGGGACCCAGTACTTC. Its translation is CASSTGLASGTQYF.

Only a few counts were recorded for this clonotype. The rearrangement links TRBV5-1 to TRBJ2-2; weak D call: TRBD1 (6 bases). The CDR3 contains 15 residues. Germline V gene data show CDR1 as SGHRS and CDR2 as YFSETQ. V lost 6 bases and J 4 bases, leaving 16 bases between the germline ends. DNA for the CDR3: TGCGCCAGCATCACGGGGCAGGGGACCACCGGGGAGCTGTTTTTT. Amino acids: CASITGQGTTGELFF.

In its sample, this clonotype was seen many times. The rearrangement joins TRBV5-1 to TRBJ1-1, with a possible D match to TRBD1 (6 bases). CDR1 and CDR2 (germline): SGHRS, YFSETQ. The CDR3 contains 17 residues. Trimming cost V 2 bases and J 6 bases, with 23 bases left between them. The CDR3 here is CASSFRGGNFEASEAFF. The CDR3 nucleotides read TGCGCCAGCAGCTTTAGAGGGGGGAATTTTGAGGCTTCTGAAGCTTTCTTT. Together with reference TRBV5-1 and TRBJ1-1, the CDR3 gives the full variable domain: KAGVTQTPRYLIKTRGQQVTLSCSPISGHRSVSWYQQTPGQGLQFLFEYFSETQRNKGNFPGRFSGRQFSNSRSEMNVSTLELGDSALYLCASSFRGGNFEASEAFFGQGTRLTVV.

This clonotype has at least ten counts. The J gene is TRBJ1-2, the V gene TRBV7-9, with D possibly being TRBD1 (5 bases). Germline assignment: CDR1 SEHNR and CDR2 FQNEAQ (reference sequence). The V end was cut by 6 bases, the J end by 2 bases, with 13 bases between. This CDR3 contains 14 residues. CDR3 DNA sequence: TGTGCCAGCAGAAAACCGGGACGCAACTATGGCTACACCTTC. Residues: CASRKPGRNYGYTF.

This clonotype was seen at least ten times. The gene calls are TRBV20-1 and TRBJ1-2, with 9 nucleotides matching TRBD1. Trimming took 7 bases from V and 5 from J; bases not matched to a gene: 11. Looked up from germline, CDR1 is DFQATT and CDR2 is SNEGSKA (reference sequence). The CDR3 runs to 14 residues. This chain's CDR3 is CSGVLADRGYGYTF. Written as DNA, the CDR3 is TGCAGTGGCGTCCTTGCGGACAGGGGATATGGCTACACCTTC.

This clonotype was seen at least ten times. This chain joins TRBV11-2 and TRBJ2-5, with D possibly being TRBD2 (5 bases). Germline CDR1 reads SGHAT; CDR2 reads FQNNGV. This CDR3 has 16 amino acids. V was pared by 5 bases and J by 0 bases, with 16 bases between. CDR3: CASSPGSAAYQETQYF. DNA of the CDR3: TGTGCCAGCAGCCCGGGGTCGGCGGCGTACCAAGAGACCCAGTACTTC.

This clonotype was counted many times. DNA of the CDR3: TGCAGTGCTAGGGTAGCGGGGGGGCCCAACAATGAGCAGTTCTTC. Its protein product is CSARVAGGPNNEQFF. The chain uses TRBV20-1 and TRBJ2-1; 11 bases are shared with TRBD2. V shed 3 bases and J 5 bases; nucleotides not matched to a gene: 6. This CDR3 comprises 15 residues. Germline lookup yields CDR1 DFQATT and CDR2 SNEGSKA (reference sequence).